These 28 T cell receptor beta chains were all obtained from the same sample, sequenced in a study of blood T cell repertoires in COVID-19. TCRdb's table, derived via immunoSEQ multiplex PCR, lists solely in-frame clones and lacks some. This sample has about 370,000 clones, with around 89% found just once. The sequenced sample consisted of PBMCs or T cells enriched from blood (not recorded which). The receptors originated from a man younger than 35 who had recovered from COVID-19.

The J gene is TRBJ1-6, the V gene TRBV3-1 (or the pseudogene TRBV3-2), with 7 bases that match TRBD1. Germline V gives CDR1 LGHDT, CDR2 YNNKEL (reference sequence). The CDR3 totals 14 residues. The trim removed 3 bases at V and 7 bases at J, leaving 3 bases unmatched. In DNA form, the CDR3 reads TGTGCCAGCAGCCAGGGACAGCCCAATTCACCCCTCCACTTT. Its translation is CASSQGQPNSPLHF.

V and J are TRBV19 and TRBJ1-1; maybe TRBD1 (6 bases). The CDR3 spans 14 residues. Germline lookup yields CDR1 LNHDA and CDR2 SQIVND (reference sequence). With 7 bases removed from V and 2 bases from J, the gap between germline ends came to 14 bases. DNA for the CDR3: TGTGCCAGTACCTCATGGGACACCAACACTGAAGCTTTCTTT. This sequence encodes CASTSWDTNTEAFF.

The chain has TRBV6-5 and TRBJ1-5; 9 nucleotides match TRBD1. The CDR3 is 15 amino acids. Germline V lookup: CDR1 MNHEY, CDR2 SVGAGI. The junction had 10 bases not matched to a gene; V was cut back by 7 bases and J by 6 bases. The CDR3 DNA reads as TGTGCCAGCAAAACGGGACAGGGAATGGGTCAGCCCCAGCATTTT. Protein sequence: CASKTGQGMGQPQHF.

V and J are TRBV5-4 and TRBJ1-1, with TRBD1 matching over 7 bases. Germline assignment: CDR1 SGHNT and CDR2 YYREEE (reference sequence). This CDR3 contains 16 residues. Germline trimming cut 6 bases from V and 1 base from J; bases unmatched to any gene: 12. Written as DNA, the CDR3 is TGTGCCAGCACCGTATGGGTGGGACAGAAGAACACTGAAGCTTTCTTT. It codes for CASTVWVGQKNTEAFF.

J is TRBJ2-7 and V is TRBV6-5; D perhaps matches TRBD1 (5 bases). The CDR3 length is 15 residues. The V end was cut by 8 bases, the J end by 6 bases, with 23 bases between. CDR1 MNHEY and CDR2 SVGAGI come from the germline V gene. CDR3 in amino acids: CASGTPRSGFGEQYF. The CDR3, as DNA: TGTGCCAGCGGAACACCCCGATCAGGGTTTGGCGAGCAGTACTTC.

This chain joins TRBV7-9 and TRBJ2-1, with D tentatively TRBD1 (6 bases). Trimming left V 9 bases short and J 9 bases short, with 15 bases between. The CDR3 loop spans 12 amino acids. Germline V gives CDR1 SEHNR, CDR2 FQNEAQ (reference sequence). CDR3 residues: CASQGLKGEQFF. CDR3 DNA: TGTGCCAGTCAGGGGTTGAAGGGTGAGCAGTTCTTC.

This clone was counted once. The rearrangement links TRBV4-1 to TRBJ2-7; no reliable D call. Germline CDR1 MGHRA, CDR2 YSYEKL. V lost 1 base and J lost 1, with 8 bases in between. The CDR3 contains 14 residues. The CDR3 coding sequence is TGCGCCAGCAGCCAAGTCGACACGTCCTACGAGCAGTACTTC. Its translation: CASSQVDTSYEQYF.

As DNA, the CDR3 is TGTGCCAGCAGGACTGAACAGGGGATCGTATACAATGAGCAGTTCTTC. Protein product: CASRTEQGIVYNEQFF. This chain links TRBV28 with TRBJ2-1; 7 bases align to TRBD1. The V segment lost 6 bases and the J segment 4 bases; nucleotides outside the gene matches: 12. The CDR3 totals 16 residues. CDR1 is MDHEN and CDR2 is SYDVKM in the germline V gene.

This clone has a single count. V gene TRBV7-9 combines with J gene TRBJ2-7; D perhaps matches TRBD1 (6 bases). Trimming removed 0 bases from V and 12 bases from J, with 12 bases in between. Germline V gives CDR1 SEHNR, CDR2 FQNEAQ (reference sequence). The CDR3 has 12 residues. As DNA, the CDR3 is TGTGCCAGCAGCTTAGCGGCGCAGGGGATGTACTTC. It yields the protein CASSLAAQGMYF.

The V call is TRBV10-1, the J call TRBJ2-1; a weak D match, TRBD1 (6 bases). V was shortened by 5 bases and J by 6 bases, with 14 bases between the two germline ends. Germline CDR1 and CDR2: WNHNN and SYGVQD (reference sequence). This CDR3 spans 14 amino acids. The chain's CDR3 is CASSPAPTGNEQFF. DNA for the CDR3: TGCGCCAGCAGTCCAGCCCCGACAGGCAATGAGCAGTTCTTC.

V and J are TRBV11-2 and TRBJ2-3, with 8 bases that match TRBD2. This CDR3 has 16 residues. The V and J ends lost 0 bases and 3 bases, in that order; junction bases with no gene match: 5. Germline values: CDR1 SGHAT, CDR2 FQNNGV. CDR3 bases: TGTGCCAGCAGCTTAGACGGGGGGGCCAAGACAGATACGCAGTATTTT. The encoded protein is CASSLDGGAKTDTQYF. Variable domain in full (rest from reference TRBV11-2 and TRBJ2-3): EAGVAQSPRYKIIEKRQSVAFWCNPISGHATLYWYQQILGQGPKLLIQFQNNGVVDDSQLPKDRFSAERLKGVDSTLKIQPAKLEDSAVYLCASSLDGGAKTDTQYFGPGTRLTVL.

This chain links TRBV3-1 (or the pseudogene TRBV3-2) with TRBJ2-2, with D possibly being TRBD1 (6 bases). Trimming removed 8 bases from V and 2 bases from J, with 12 bases in between. Germline CDR1 LGHDT, CDR2 YNNKEL (reference sequence). The CDR3 contains 14 residues. The CDR3 sequence: CASSGQTNTGELFF. The CDR3 bases are TGTGCCAGCTCTGGACAGACCAACACCGGGGAGCTGTTTTTT.

The V call is TRBV6-5, the J call TRBJ1-2, with 7 bases fitting TRBD1. The V gene's germline CDR1 is MNHEY and CDR2 SVGAGI. V was pared by 5 bases and J by 0 bases, with 3 bases of the junction left unmatched. The CDR3 length is 14 residues. CDR3 sequence: CASSTGAPNYGYTF. DNA of the CDR3: TGTGCCAGCAGTACAGGGGCGCCTAACTATGGCTACACCTTC.

V gene TRBV6-4 combines with J gene TRBJ2-2, with TRBD1 matching over 10 bases. The V gene's germline CDR1 is MRHNA and CDR2 SNTAGT. Trimming took 6 bases from V and 6 from J; bases not matched to a gene: 13. The CDR3 loop spans 17 amino acids. The CDR3 DNA follows: TGTGCCAGCAGCCCGACAGGGGGCCCCTTAGCTCCCGGGGAGCTGTTTTTT. This gives the protein CASSPTGGPLAPGELFF.

The chain has TRBV28 and TRBJ2-3, with TRBD2 matching 11 bases. The junction had 5 bases not matched to a gene; V was cut back by 8 bases and J by 4 bases. Germline V gene data show CDR1 as MDHEN and CDR2 as SYDVKM. The CDR3 is 14 residues long. The CDR3 region has the DNA TGTGCCAGCGGAACTAGCGGGAGTGCAGATACGCAGTATTTT. Translation gives CASGTSGSADTQYF.

This clone has a single count. V and J are TRBV7-9 and TRBJ2-2, with 7 nucleotides matching TRBD1. The CDR3 length is 16 residues. V lost 0 bases to trimming and J lost 5 bases; unmatched junction nucleotides: 6. The germline CDR1 and CDR2 sequences are SEHNR and FQNEAQ (reference sequence). The CDR3 DNA follows: TGTGCCAGCAGCTTAGCACGTGACAGGGCTACCGGGGAGCTGTTTTTT. This encodes CASSLARDRATGELFF.

This chain joins TRBV10-3 and TRBJ2-1; TRBD1 aligns across 9 bases. This CDR3 spans 15 amino acids. V dropped 6 bases and J dropped 9; count of bases not matched to a gene: 12. The V gene's germline CDR1 is ENHRY and CDR2 SYGVKD. Written as DNA, the CDR3 is TGTGCCATCAGGGACCGGGACAGGGTCGGCAGTGAGCAGTTCTTC. Amino acids: CAIRDRDRVGSEQFF.

This clone has a single count. The chain recombines TRBV7-2 with TRBJ2-7; 8 bases fit TRBD1. The CDR3 is 13 amino acids. Trimming took 4 bases from V and 3 from J; bases not matched to a gene: 2. Germline V gene lookup returns CDR1 SGHTA and CDR2 FQGNSA. The CDR3 loop is CASSWTGNYEQYF. The CDR3 DNA follows: TGTGCCAGCAGCTGGACAGGGAACTACGAGCAGTACTTC.

The chain is built from TRBV7-2 and TRBJ2-7, with 9 positions matching TRBD1. The germline CDR1 and CDR2 sequences are SGHTA and FQGNSA. V gave up 1 base and J gave up 7 bases; unmatched junction bases: 5. CDR3 length: 14 amino acids. The CDR3 sequence is CASSLDRGLGEQYF. The CDR3 DNA reads TGTGCCAGCAGCTTAGACAGGGGGCTCGGGGAGCAGTACTTC.

The chain is built from TRBV19 and TRBJ1-6, with D uncertain. This CDR3 has 15 residues. The germline CDR1 and CDR2 sequences are LNHDA and SQIVND (reference sequence). The V and J ends lost 3 bases and 12 bases respectively, with 18 bases between them. Here the CDR3 DNA reads TGTGCCAGTAGTATTTTGCTCGGCGGGGAGGAACCCCTCCACTTT. It yields the protein CASSILLGGEEPLHF.

This rearrangement joins TRBV28 to TRBJ2-7; TRBD2 matches at 8 bases. Germline lookup yields CDR1 MDHEN and CDR2 SYDVKM. The CDR3 runs 16 residues. With 2 bases clipped from V and 7 bases from J, the junction kept 13 bases outside the gene matches. The chain's CDR3 is CASSLIGAAGAREQYF. The CDR3 coding sequence is TGTGCCAGCAGTTTAATCGGGGCAGCGGGAGCTAGGGAGCAGTACTTC.

This chain links TRBV19 with TRBJ2-7; a possible D gene is TRBD1 (6 bases). The CDR3 loop spans 17 amino acids. In germline, CDR1 is LNHDA, CDR2 SQIVND (reference sequence). The ends were cut back, 3 bases at V and 1 base at J, with 19 bases in the middle. CDR3 loop: CASSIGRPGQPSYEQYF. The DNA of the CDR3 is TGTGCCAGTAGTATTGGTCGTCCTGGACAGCCTTCCTACGAGCAGTACTTC.

J is TRBJ2-5 and V is TRBV19; D might be TRBD2 (7 bases). CDR3 length: 17 amino acids. CDR1 LNHDA and CDR2 SQIVND come from the germline V gene (reference sequence). Trimming removed 8 bases from V and 2 bases from J, with 24 bases in between. The CDR3 reads CASRGAHKLLLQETQYF. The CDR3 coding sequence is TGTGCCAGTCGGGGGGCCCACAAACTCTTACTGCAAGAGACCCAGTACTTC.

The J gene is TRBJ2-1, the V gene TRBV10-2; 11 positions agree with TRBD2. Per germline, CDR1 WSHSY and CDR2 SAAADI. With 3 bases clipped from V and 0 bases from J, the junction kept 7 bases outside the gene matches. This CDR3 is built from 18 residues. The CDR3 sequence: CASSESSGRPSSYNEQFF. The CDR3 DNA sequence: TGCGCCAGCAGTGAATCTAGCGGGAGGCCCAGCTCCTACAATGAGCAGTTCTTC.

The V call is TRBV12-3 or TRBV12-4, the J call TRBJ1-5; no firm D call. V dropped 8 bases and J dropped 5 bases, with 10 bases sitting between them. The CDR3 spans 12 residues. Here the CDR3 reads CASGTEYQPQHF. CDR3 in DNA: TGTGCCAGCGGAACAGAGTATCAGCCCCAGCATTTT.

The rearrangement links TRBV12-3 or TRBV12-4 to TRBJ2-5; D unclear. There are 13 residues in the CDR3. V lost 3 bases and J 5 bases, leaving 10 bases between the germline ends. CDR3 DNA: TGTGCCAGCAGTTTGACTCAACGGGAGACCCAGTACTTC. This encodes CASSLTQRETQYF.

As DNA, the CDR3 is TGCGCCAGCAGCCAAGACCCCGGGGTTTACAATGAGCAGTTCTTC. It encodes CASSQDPGVYNEQFF. The genes are TRBV4-3 and TRBJ2-1, with D tentatively TRBD2 (5 bases). The V gene's germline CDR1 is LGHNA and CDR2 YSLEER. V was clipped by 0 bases and J by 4 bases, with 10 bases between them. This CDR3 contains 15 residues.

The gene calls are TRBV6-5 and TRBJ2-5, with a possible D match to TRBD2 (6 bases). The CDR3 is 15 amino acids. V gave up 7 bases and J gave up 1 base, with 16 bases separating them. Germline CDR1 MNHEY, CDR2 SVGAGI. CDR3 sequence: CASKAAGTAQETQYF. The CDR3 DNA sequence: TGTGCCAGCAAGGCGGCGGGAACGGCCCAAGAGACCCAGTACTTC.